Following are 24 T cell receptor beta chains from one sample sequenced in a study of blood T cell repertoires in COVID-19. TCRdb's copy holds only in-frame clones and misses some; the assay was immunoSEQ multiplex PCR. Of about 380,000 clones listed, around 87% are singletons. The sequencing input was peripheral blood. These TCRs come from a man aged 18 to 35 with active or convalescent COVID-19.

The rearrangement uses TRBV3-1 (or the pseudogene TRBV3-2) and TRBJ2-7; 9 bases are shared with TRBD1. Germline CDR1 and CDR2: LGHDT and YNNKEL (reference sequence). The CDR3 is 16 residues long. Trimming cost V 4 bases and J 1 base; bases outside gene matches: 8. The CDR3 region is CASSPTGTGNSYEQYF. CDR3 coding DNA: TGTGCCAGCAGCCCAACCGGGACAGGGAATTCCTACGAGCAGTACTTC.

The chain employs TRBV19 and TRBJ1-5, with D perhaps TRBD1 (5 bases). From germline, CDR1 is LNHDA and CDR2 SQIVND (reference sequence). This CDR3 has 15 residues. The V end lost 5 bases, the J end lost 2 bases, and 13 bases lay between the germline ends. The CDR3 protein is CASSLGGVGNQPQHF. CDR3 nucleotides: TGTGCCAGTAGTTTGGGGGGTGTCGGCAATCAGCCCCAGCATTTT. The full variable domain, in which reference TRBV19 and TRBJ1-5 provide the parts outside the CDR3, is DGGITQSPKYLFRKEGQNVTLSCEQNLNHDAMYWYRQDPGQGLRLIYYSQIVNDFQKGDIAEGYSVSREKKESFPLTVTSAQKNPTAFYLCASSLGGVGNQPQHFGDGTRLSIL.

The J gene is TRBJ1-1, the V gene TRBV28, with 7 bases identical to TRBD1. The CDR3 is 13 residues long. V dropped 10 bases and J dropped 1; count of bases not matched to a gene: 6. The germline CDR1 and CDR2 sequences are MDHEN and SYDVKM. CDR3 nucleotides: TGTGCCACCACGACAGGGAAGAACACTGAAGCTTTCTTT. Its translation: CATTTGKNTEAFF. The variable domain in full, completed from reference TRBV28 and TRBJ1-1, reads DVKVTQSSRYLVKRTGEKVFLECVQDMDHENMFWYRQDPGLGLRLIYFSYDVKMKEKGDIPEGYSVSREKKERFSLILESASTNQTSMYLCATTTGKNTEAFFGQGTRLTVV.

The chain recombines TRBV11-1 with TRBJ1-1, with 7 bases aligning to TRBD1. The germline gives CDR1 SGHAT, CDR2 FQDESV (reference sequence). Germline trimming cut 3 bases from V and 6 bases from J; bases unmatched to any gene: 4. The CDR3 contains 13 residues. CDR3 DNA sequence: TGTGCCAGCAGCTTCTCGGGACAGCCTGAAGCTTTCTTT. It yields the protein CASSFSGQPEAFF.

The chain employs TRBV9 and TRBJ2-1, with D maybe TRBD2 (6 bases). V dropped 2 bases and J dropped 7 bases, with 19 bases sitting between them. Per the germline V gene, CDR1 is SGDLS and CDR2 is YYNGEE. The CDR3 has 16 residues. CDR3 in DNA: TGTGCCAGCAGCGTTTACGGCGGGGTCGGAGGGAATGAGCAGTTCTTC. Amino acids: CASSVYGGVGGNEQFF.

This clone was seen only once. The chain couples TRBV7-3 to TRBJ2-5, with D tentatively TRBD1 (6 bases). V gave up 4 bases and J gave up 0 bases, with 9 bases separating them. This CDR3 comprises 14 residues. CDR1 and CDR2 (germline): SGHTA, FQGTGA. Here the CDR3 reads CASSSQGYQETQYF. DNA for the CDR3: TGTGCCAGCAGCTCACAGGGATACCAAGAGACCCAGTACTTC. Drawing the rest from reference TRBV7-3 and TRBJ2-5, the complete variable domain is GAGVSQTPSNKVTEKGKYVELRCDPISGHTALYWYRQSLGQGPEFLIYFQGTGAADDSGLPNDRFFAVRPEGSVSTLKIQRTERGDSAVYLCASSSQGYQETQYFGPGTRLLVL.

The chain joins TRBV19 to TRBJ1-4; weak D call: TRBD1 (5 bases). This CDR3 is built from 15 residues. Trimming cost V 6 bases and J 4 bases, with 15 bases left between them. The germline gives CDR1 LNHDA, CDR2 SQIVND (reference sequence). CDR3 nucleotides: TGTGCCAGTAGCCCCATGGGGGGAGGTAATGAAAAACTGTTTTTT. This codes for CASSPMGGGNEKLFF.

The gene calls are TRBV9 and TRBJ1-3, with 8 bases identical to TRBD1. This CDR3 spans 15 amino acids. V shed 3 bases, J shed 3 bases, and the junction held 5 bases outside the gene matches. CDR1 and CDR2 from the germline V gene are SGDLS and YYNGEE. The CDR3 region has the DNA TGTGCCAGCAGCGGGGGACAGGAGATTGGAAACACCATATATTTT. Translated: CASSGGQEIGNTIYF.

V is TRBV6-1 and J is TRBJ1-5; D is unresolved. This CDR3 is built from 13 residues. Germline lookup yields CDR1 MNHNS and CDR2 SASEGT. Between the trimmed V and J ends, which lost 1 base and 5 bases, there was a span of 6 bases. The CDR3 nucleotides are TGTGCCAGCAGTGAAGGGCCCGATCAGCCCCAGCATTTT. Translated: CASSEGPDQPQHF.

The rearrangement links TRBV7-2 to TRBJ2-7; tentative D call: TRBD1 (5 bases). The CDR3 totals 14 residues. Trimming removed 1 base at V and 1 base at J, with 8 bases between. Germline assignment: CDR1 SGHTA and CDR2 FQGNSA. CDR3 sequence: CASSLDRPSYEQYF. The DNA of the CDR3 is TGTGCCAGCAGCTTAGACAGGCCTTCCTACGAGCAGTACTTC.

The V call is TRBV6-5, the J call TRBJ2-5, with TRBD2 as a possible D gene (5 bases). CDR3 length: 16 residues. Between the trimmed V and J ends, which lost 0 bases and 0 bases, there was a span of 11 bases. Germline CDR1 is MNHEY and CDR2 is SVGAGI. CDR3 coding DNA: TGTGCCAGCAGTTACTCGAGAGCGGCCAACCAAGAGACCCAGTACTTC. It encodes CASSYSRAANQETQYF.

The rearrangement uses TRBV18 and TRBJ2-1, with D maybe TRBD2 (5 bases). V lost 4 bases, J lost 7 bases, and 11 bases lay in between. The CDR3 runs to 13 residues. Germline CDR1 is KGHSH and CDR2 is LQKENI. The CDR3 nucleotides read TGTGCCAGCTCACAGTTAGGCGGGAATGAGCAGTTCTTC. Its protein is CASSQLGGNEQFF.

This chain links TRBV28 with TRBJ2-1; 10 bases align to TRBD1. Trimming removed 4 bases from V and 7 bases from J; junction bases left unmatched: 16. Germline CDR1 reads MDHEN; CDR2 reads SYDVKM. This CDR3 contains 18 residues. CDR3 sequence: CASSSFSLRQGAQNEQFF. The CDR3 region has the DNA TGTGCCAGCAGTTCCTTTAGCCTTAGACAGGGGGCGCAGAATGAGCAGTTCTTC.

The CDR3 nucleotides are TGTGCCAGCAGCTCATCCCTTACTCGGGGTGAGCAGTTCTTC. It encodes CASSSSLTRGEQFF. V is TRBV7-9 and J is TRBJ2-1, with a tentative D call TRBD2 (5 bases). Germline CDR1 reads SEHNR; CDR2 reads FQNEAQ (reference sequence). The CDR3 is made up of 14 amino acids. The ends were cut back, 4 bases at V and 9 bases at J, with 16 bases in the middle.

The rearrangement uses TRBV28 and TRBJ1-3; no clear D gene. CDR3 length equals 17 residues. V dropped 2 bases and J dropped 0 bases, with 14 bases sitting between them. CDR1 and CDR2 (germline): MDHEN, SYDVKM. The CDR3 bases are TGTGCCAGCAGTTTAGGTCGCAAAGCCCTCTCTGGAAACACCATATATTTT. Translated: CASSLGRKALSGNTIYF.

This chain joins TRBV4-3 and TRBJ2-3, with 15 bases matching TRBD2. Germline loops: CDR1 LGHNA, CDR2 YSLEER. This CDR3 is 17 amino acids long. Trimming took 4 bases from V and 8 from J; bases not matched to a gene: 10. CDR3 sequence: CASSRVGWTSGRGTQYF. The CDR3 DNA follows: TGCGCCAGCAGCCGCGTTGGTTGGACTAGCGGGAGGGGTACGCAGTATTTT.

The chain has TRBV5-1 and TRBJ1-5; TRBD1 agrees at 8 bases. Germline values: CDR1 SGHRS, CDR2 YFSETQ. This CDR3 spans 16 amino acids. CDR3 nucleotide sequence: TGCGGGCCCCCCGCAGGGGGCAGGATTCGACGTTGGCCCCAGCATTTT. Encoded protein: CGPPAGGRIRRWPQHF.

This sequence joins TRBV7-8 and TRBJ2-7; 9 bases agree with TRBD1. This CDR3 contains 13 residues. The V and J ends lost 3 bases and 6 bases, in that order; junction bases with no gene match: 3. CDR1 and CDR2 (germline): SGHVS, FQNEAQ. The CDR3 DNA is TGTGCCAGCAGCTTGGACAGGGGATTCGAGCAGTACTTC. Protein sequence: CASSLDRGFEQYF.

V usage is TRBV7-9 and J usage is TRBJ2-1, with TRBD2 matching 15 bases. The CDR3 runs to 16 residues. Germline loops: CDR1 SEHNR, CDR2 FQNEAQ (reference sequence). Trimming at V came to 3 bases and at J to 8 bases, leaving 5 bases not matched to a gene. CDR3 bases: TGTGCCAGCAGCTTTGGACTAGCGGGAGGGTCCGATGAGCAGTTCTTC. Translated: CASSFGLAGGSDEQFF.

The chain uses TRBV4-3 and TRBJ1-1, with D possibly matching TRBD1 (5 bases). The CDR3 loop spans 15 amino acids. The V gene's germline CDR1 is LGHNA and CDR2 YSLEER. V was shortened by 0 bases and J by 1 base, with 9 bases between the two germline ends. Written as DNA, the CDR3 is TGCGCCAGCAGCCAAGATTCCCAGGGGAACACTGAAGCTTTCTTT. Its protein product is CASSQDSQGNTEAFF.

The chain links TRBV12-3 or TRBV12-4 to TRBJ2-7; a possible D gene is TRBD2 (5 bases). The CDR3 consists of 13 residues. Trimming shortened V by 3 bases and J by 6 bases, and 12 bases separated the two germline ends. The CDR3 reads CASSFFGGSEQYF. The DNA for the CDR3 is TGTGCCAGCAGTTTCTTTGGAGGTTCCGAGCAGTACTTC.

The rearrangement links TRBV20-1 to TRBJ2-7; 8 bases align to TRBD1. Germline V gives CDR1 DFQATT, CDR2 SNEGSKA (reference sequence). The CDR3 runs to 16 residues. Unmatched junction bases numbered 13, after V lost 3 bases and J lost 3 bases. CDR3 amino acids: CSASKIRTTGVYEQYF. DNA for the CDR3: TGCAGTGCTAGTAAGATCAGAACGACAGGGGTCTACGAGCAGTACTTC.

The chain is built from TRBV2 and TRBJ2-7; 7 bases agree with TRBD2. V was pared by 3 bases and J by 3 bases, with 5 bases of the junction left unmatched. The CDR3 runs 14 residues. Germline V gene sequence: CDR1 SNHLY, CDR2 FYNNEI. CDR3 in amino acids: CASSEVGGSYEQYF. CDR3 DNA: TGTGCCAGCAGTGAGGTGGGCGGGAGCTACGAGCAGTACTTC.

J is TRBJ2-7 and V is TRBV6-1, with TRBD2 matching over 7 bases. CDR1 and CDR2 (germline): MNHNS, SASEGT. The CDR3 is 15 residues long. V lost 6 bases and J lost 2; bases outside the gene matches: 10. This CDR3 reads CASSRLSGTTYEQYF. As DNA, the CDR3 is TGTGCCAGCAGCCGCCTTTCCGGGACTACCTACGAGCAGTACTTC.